This TCR beta chain was recovered during a study of blood T cell repertoires in COVID-19 (dated by TCRdb to 2018 to 2020). Background on the whole study: The collaborator samples originated in the United States, Italy and Spain and spanned the acute and convalescent phases of COVID-19. Where available, HLA class I and class II types were obtained from metadata supplied by the sample provider rather than from assay-based typing. The prospective study material was composed of cDNA or gDNA derived from T cells, B-cell-depleted T cells, or PBMCs. Sample metadata almost always included a de-identified subject ID, COVID-19 status, age in years and sex. The repertoires were released in a freely available public database meant as a resource for research on the immune response to SARS-CoV-2. The samples were drawn from two sources: the first 160 participants of the ongoing ImmuneRACE study, and fewer than 1,500 subjects contributed by 6 global collaborators. Subjects who had been exposed to COVID-19, were actively infected with it, or had recovered from it provided the deeply sampled blood TCRbeta repertoires that made up the dataset. Beyond this particular receptor, the publication reports: The quantity of clinical and demographic metadata differed by source and by participant and was supplied without curation.

TCRbeta CDR3 regions were amplified from genomic DNA using the immunoSEQ Assay, a bias-controlled multiplex PCR. On the study's bioinformatics: The number of nucleated cells in each sample was estimated by amplification of reference gene primers within the assay. To quantify the absolute abundance of each unique TCRbeta CDR3 rearrangement, sequence reads were collapsed and filtered. For each sample, productive Simpson clonality was calculated by taking the square root of Simpson's diversity index across productive rearrangements. The table was pulled from immuneACCESS by TCRdb, which kept in-frame rearrangements only. Such tables lose some clones; where checked, under half of the loss comes from unresolved V genes, and the rest has no known cause. For V, J and clone size, that table is used; D and trimming come from the DNA. Recorded for this sample are around 250,000 clones; around nine tenths of them occurred a single time. The ten largest clones add up to 6% to 9% of the sample.

Compared with germline, V lacks 4 bases and J lacks 5 bases; bases without a gene match: 3. CDR3 length: 14 amino acids, cysteine to phenylalanine. Only CDR3 DNA is held: 42 bases, read in frame from base 1. CDR1 SGHRS and CDR2 YFSETQ are derived from the germline V gene. Each collaborating institution followed its own protocols to collect whole blood in K2EDTA tubes. For TCRbeta analysis, collaborators shipped samples as frozen whole blood, isolated PBMCs, or DNA extracted from either of those sample types. A note on this clone: Its antigen target is currently unknown. The sample holds no much larger clone one base away, and base qualities are not on file.

The sample taken for sequencing was peripheral blood. Rearrangement joined TRBV5-1 to TRBJ1-6, with TRBD1 matching 7 junction bases. The sequence came from a woman in her seventies with active or convalescent COVID-19. DNA sequence: TGCGCCAGCAGCCAAGGACAGGATAATTCACCCCTCCACTTT. Its amino acids are CASSQGQDNSPLHF. With the portions outside the CDR3 filled from the reference TRBV5-1 and TRBJ1-6 genes, the complete variable region becomes KAGVTQTPRYLIKTRGQQVTLSCSPISGHRSVSWYQQTPGQGLQFLFEYFSETQRNKGNFPGRFSGRQFSNSRSEMNVSTLELGDSALYLCASSQGQDNSPLHFGNGTRLTVT.